This T cell receptor beta chain was sequenced for a study of tumor-infiltrating lymphocytes in primary liver carcinoma listed by TCRdb under 2017. Looking at the study overall: A handful of patients with histopathologically diagnosed primary liver carcinoma underwent surgical resection in China between November 2015 and March 2016. Hepatocellular carcinoma (four) or combined HCC and intrahepatic cholangiocarcinoma (one) was present in the five patients, who were three men and two women aged 30 to 69 years. The five patients had tumors staged T1-T3 N0M0, with maximum diameters ranging from about 4 to 10 cm. Roughly 3.5 to 8 million productive TCRbeta reads were obtained per sample, and no significant difference in read depth was found between tissue types. For each liver tumor, the study sampled five regions along with adjacent normal tissue and blood, and applied TCRbeta repertoire sequencing, expression microarrays and whole-exome sequencing. A total of some 35 specimens from 5 patients underwent TCRbeta repertoire sequencing, comprising roughly 25 tumor regions, 5 adjacent noncancerous liver tissues and 5 peripheral blood samples. High reproducibility was observed for the technical replicate repertoires, with mean shared-clone rates approximately 0.9 and correlation coefficients above 0.95.

For CDR1 and CDR2, the germline V gene lists MDHEN and SYDVKM. Taken from cysteine to phenylalanine, the CDR3 has 19 residues. The read is trimmed to its CDR3 DNA, 57 bases read in frame from base 1. Starting from approximately 0.5 ug total RNA, TCRbeta-specific cDNA was produced by reverse transcription with a constant-region primer and ProtoScript II reverse transcriptase. Three nested multiplex PCR rounds, following a slightly modified ARM-PCR procedure, were used to build the TCRbeta libraries. The first two PCR rounds used multiplex TRBV1-TRBV30 forward primers with a Cbeta reverse primer, each for approximately 9 cycles. Sample barcodes and Illumina adapters were attached in a final 25-cycle PCR using Deep VentR polymerase. Amplicons of 200-500 bp were gel-purified with a QIAquick gel extraction kit before sequencing. An Illumina HiSeq 2500 was used to sequence the TCRbeta amplicons, generating 250-bp paired-end reads. The authors processed their data as follows. Trimmomatic v0.33 was used to quality-trim the reads, and FLASH v1.2.11 was used to merge paired reads so that full CDR3 sequences could be recovered. V, D and J germline segments were assigned to the rearranged TCRbeta sequences by MiGEC v1.2.1b. Clonotype statistics and Shannon-Wiener diversity indices were computed with VDJtools v1.0.0. Except for diversity analysis, only each sample's 250 most abundant clonotypes were used in subsequent analyses to reduce sampling bias. The public sequencing data were trimmed at Q25 with fastp and processed into clonotypes with MiXCR by TCRdb, which kept only in-frame beta chains. Identical CDR3 proteins give one entry, which carries the most common genes and DNA. These V and J calls originate from TCRdb's pipeline instead of the authors' own analysis. The sample table holds 250,000 to 400,000 distinct CDR3 sequences, of which over 55% were seen once. The biggest ten clones account for roughly 9% of the sample.

Note on this clonotype: Its antigen is currently not known. A read error may account for a junction end that differs from germline.

The paper as a whole reports these results and caveats: Repertoire overlap was found to be higher between tumor regions (mean approximately 35%) than between tumor-adjacent (about 17%) or tumor-blood (around 15%) pairs, consistent with antigen-driven expansion. Compared with blood, tumors had a significantly larger share of the repertoire taken up by the top 250 clones (p = 0.039). Only 4 or 5 patients were included in the study, and the authors note that the findings should be validated in a larger study. Because only the TCR beta chain was sequenced and unpaired alpha chains were not captured, true repertoire diversity is likely underestimated. Because the samples were bulk and unsorted, CD4+ and CD8+ T cell repertoires could not be compared.

Blood RNA was extracted from unsorted whole blood using TRIzol reagent, and germline DNA was obtained with the DNeasy Blood & Tissue kit. At the time of sampling, the patients had chronic HBV infection and had not received any treatment. Before surgery, 3.5 to 4 milliliters of peripheral blood were drawn into K2EDTA tubes. The clonotype was recovered from a middle-aged man with primary liver carcinoma and hepatitis B virus infection. This receptor chain uses TRBV28 and TRBJ2-1; TRBD2 fits 13 bases in the junction. Sequencing used peripheral blood. This receptor has the CDR3 CASSFAGLAGLSSYNEQSF. The base sequence is TGCGCCAGCAGTTTTGCGGGACTAGCGGGATTGAGCTCCTACAATGAGCAGTCCTTC.